This note documents a single T cell receptor beta chain sequence. These data come from a study of blood T cell repertoires in COVID-19. Study details: In each case, the material was cDNA or gDNA derived from T cells, B-cell-depleted T cells, or PBMCs.

Original processing notes: Estimation of nucleated cell counts relied on the amplification of reference gene primers. TCRdb's copy holds only in-frame clones and misses some; the assay was immunoSEQ multiplex PCR. The V and J calls and clone size come from that table; D and trimming were worked out from the DNA. The sample carries roughly 220,000 clones, around 83% recorded once. Trimming removed 4 bases from V and 7 bases from J; junction bases left unmatched: 14. Germline CDR1 reads SGHTS; CDR2 reads YDEGEE. The CDR3 runs to 15 residues. Sequenced sample: PBMCs or T cells enriched from blood (not recorded which). This TCR derives from a woman aged 40 to 55 with acute COVID-19. The chain uses TRBV5-8 and TRBJ2-7; 7 bases are a match to TRBD1. CDR3 residues: CASSPRQGRVREQYF. DNA for the CDR3: TGTGCCAGCAGCCCGAGACAGGGAAGGGTACGAGAGCAGTACTTC.